This record concerns one T cell receptor beta chain sequence. No antigen is known for it. This entry belongs to a study of cytomegalovirus exposure and HLA in healthy donors. Study conclusions and caveats: Exclusion as indistinguishable affected some V segments, including TRBV6-2 and TRBV6-3.

CDR1 is GTSNPN and CDR2 is SVGIG in the germline V gene (reference sequence). CDR3 length: 15 residues. With V trimmed by 2 bases and J by 5 bases, 7 bases remained unmatched. The PCR made use of 60 Vbeta and 13 Jbeta primers. The assay was immunoSEQ multiplex PCR, and TCRdb's table has in-frame clones only and misses some. The data contain 50,000 to 60,000 clones, roughly 73% of them singletons. This receptor was obtained from a woman in her 40s in good health and CMV-seropositive. Sequences were obtained from PBMCs. The chain links TRBV30 to TRBJ2-3, with TRBD2 identical over 10 bases. For the CDR3, the DNA is TGTGCCTGGAGTACGCTAGCGGGGGTTCAAGATACGCAGTATTTT. It translates to CAWSTLAGVQDTQYF. Full variable domain (outside the CDR3, taken from reference TRBV30 and TRBJ2-3): SQTIHQWPATLVQPVGSPLSLECTVEGTSNPNLYWYRQAAGRGLQLLFYSVGIGQISSEVPQNLSASRPQDRQFILSSKKLLLSDSGFYLCAWSTLAGVQDTQYFGPGTRLTVL.